Listed below are T cell receptor beta chains from one sample, sequenced in a study of cytomegalovirus exposure and HLA in healthy donors. Using immunoSEQ multiplex PCR, the repertoire was profiled, and TCRdb retains in-frame clones only, with some absent. Among about 170,000 clones listed, approximately 65% were seen once. What was sequenced was PBMCs. The receptor set was obtained from a man aged 35 to 55 in good health and CMV-seronegative. The CDR3 runs from the conserved cysteine through the conserved F or W. Clone size is given for some rows only: seen once, a few or many times, or a class if the clone is expanded.

-	TRBV6-5	CASSSGAYNEQFF
-	TRBV9	CASSVGGGVGFTDTQYF
-	TRBV6-5	CASSYGTNTEAFF
few	TRBV5-6	CASSPDGGYGYTF
-	TRBV4-2	CASSQERGRGADTQYF
-	TRBV6-4	CASSGGSDRLNQPQHF
-	TRBV6-5	CASSSDGNRAQFF
few	TRBV14	CASSQDLGGITEAFF
-	TRBV6-5	CASSTRGSFSYEQYF
-	TRBV7-2	CASSPGLAGEKETQYF
-	TRBV30	CAWSVPGQERYEQYF